Reported below is one T cell receptor beta chain. As yet, its antigen is unknown. The sample belongs to a study of Ad26.COV2.S vaccination and SARS-CoV-2 variants. Study conclusions and caveats: Breadth measured for non-spike TCRs was similar across vaccine and placebo recipients. Substantial response breadth was reportedly seen for spike-specific CD8+ and CD4+ T cells after vaccination.

Germline V gives CDR1 SGHTA, CDR2 FQGNSA. The V gene end was trimmed by 5 bases and the J gene end by 2 bases; junction bases not matched to a gene: 9. The CDR3 runs to 16 residues. Treatment denoted: roughly 20 received Ad26.COV2.S at low or high dose, single or two shots; about 5 received placebo; per-sample allocation not given. Vaccine and placebo recipients were sampled on day 63 after the first injection. Its platform was an Ad26 vector, and its expressed antigen was Wuhan-strain SARS-CoV-2 spike. Generated by immunoSEQ multiplex PCR, the TCRdb table keeps only in-frame clones and is missing some. The sample includes some 290,000 clones, 70% to 90% of them seen just once.

This TCR was recovered from a person aged 18-65 years who received the Ad26.COV2.S COVID-19 vaccine or a placebo. The specimen was peripheral blood, collected in a trial of Ad26.COV2.S vaccine versus placebo. The chain carries TRBV7-2 and TRBJ2-7, with 10 bases aligning to TRBD1. The CDR3 coding sequence is TGTGCCAGCAGCCCATCCCGGGACAGGGGCCCCTACGAGCAGTACTTC. It yields the protein CASSPSRDRGPYEQYF.